The clone carrying this TCR beta chain came up a few times. Its antigen is currently unknown. One junction end disagrees with the germline gene, perhaps due to a read error. This record comes from a study of identical twins. Study-wide results and caveats: Researchers caution that invariant MAIT and iNKT cells could partly confound zero-insertion analyses. There were fewer insertions in abundant cord blood beta clonotypes, but memory repertoires showed no such pattern.

This CDR3 region has 16 residues. Unique molecular identifiers were present on the cDNA, and a universal primer site came from template switching. Using its own MiXCR run on the 5' RACE reads, TCRdb lists one record per CDR3 protein. Here the sample spans about 1.7 million distinct CDR3 sequences, around a third being singletons. Healthy Caucasians made up all donors. The sequence was collected from a newborn girl in good health. The V call is TRBV12-3 or TRBV12-4, the J call TRBJ2-1; 7 bases agree with TRBD2. Sequenced material: cord blood. CDR3 nucleotide sequence: TGTGCCAGCAGTCTTCGGGCTAGCGGAACCTACGATGAGCAGTTCTTC. It yields the protein CASSLRASGTYDEQFF.